These T cell receptor beta chains were read from a single sample in a study of blood T cell repertoires in COVID-19. Using immunoSEQ multiplex PCR, the repertoire was profiled, and TCRdb retains in-frame clones only, with some absent. Of 340,000 or so clones listed, 80% to 90% were seen once; the top ten hold 1%. Sample: peripheral blood. The receptors were sampled from a man aged 45 to 65 with active or convalescent COVID-19. Each CDR3 is given with its conserved first and last residue. The order of the fields is clone size, D gene, J gene, V gene, CDR3 protein, CDR3 DNA. A D gene is named only where the DNA matches it firmly. Size is stated for part of the rows, as once, few or many counts, or as a class when the clone is expanded.

>NA|NA|TRBJ2-2|TRBV4-1
CASSPQGPTNTGELFF
TGCGCCAGCAGCCCACAGGGACCGACGAACACCGGGGAGCTGTTTTTT
>NA|TRBD2|TRBJ2-2|TRBV2
CASKAGTSDTGELFF
TGTGCCAGCAAAGCAGGGACTAGCGATACCGGGGAGCTGTTTTTT
>NA|NA|TRBJ1-4|TRBV6-5
CASGYTGEKLFF
TGTGCCAGCGGATATACGGGTGAAAAACTGTTTTTT
>NA|TRBD1|TRBJ2-5|TRBV6-6
CASSYPDRGETQYF
TGTGCCAGCAGTTACCCCGACAGGGGGGAGACCCAGTACTTC
>NA|NA|TRBJ1-5|TRBV19
CASRHPPNQPQHF
TGTGCCAGTAGACATCCCCCCAATCAGCCCCAGCATTTT
>NA|TRBD1|TRBJ2-1|TRBV19
CASRDRGGSGSYNEQFF
TGTGCCAGTAGGGACAGGGGGGGTTCTGGTTCCTACAATGAGCAGTTCTTC
>NA|NA|TRBJ2-5|TRBV3-1/TRBV3-2
CASSQLTGEETQYF
TGTGCCAGCAGCCAACTGACAGGTGAAGAGACCCAGTACTTC
>NA|NA|TRBJ2-3|TRBV9
CASSVRQGADTQYF
TGTGCCAGCAGCGTAAGGCAGGGCGCAGATACGCAGTATTTT
>NA|TRBD2|TRBJ2-1|TRBV29-1
CSSHGGGRHYNEQFF
TGCAGTTCTCATGGCGGCGGGAGGCATTACAATGAGCAGTTCTTC
>NA|NA|TRBJ1-5|TRBV18
CASSQQGRSNQPQHF
TGTGCCAGCTCGCAACAGGGTAGAAGCAATCAGCCCCAGCATTTT
>once|NA|TRBJ1-1|TRBV28
CASSLWTGVPAEAFF
TGTGCCAGCAGTTTATGGACCGGGGTGCCTGCCGAAGCTTTCTTT
>NA|NA|TRBJ1-1|TRBV28
CASSFPGNTEAFF
TGTGCCAGCAGTTTCCCGGGGAACACTGAAGCTTTCTTT
>NA|NA|TRBJ2-5|TRBV5-1
CASSLGGSGFQETQYF
TGCGCCAGCAGCTTGGGGGGATCGGGGTTTCAAGAGACCCAGTACTTC
>once|NA|TRBJ2-7|TRBV5-4
CASSLGGEGRNHEQYF
TGTGCCAGCAGCTTGGGGGGAGAGGGTAGGAACCACGAGCAGTACTTC
>NA|NA|TRBJ1-1|TRBV5-1
CASSSQVPNTEAFF
TGCGCCAGCAGCAGCCAGGTACCGAACACTGAAGCTTTCTTT
>NA|NA|TRBJ1-3|TRBV18
CASSLNRVGNTIYF
TGTGCCAGCTCACTTAACAGGGTTGGAAACACCATATATTTT
>NA|TRBD1|TRBJ1-4|TRBV2
CASSAAGGLSNEKLFF
TGTGCCAGCAGCGCTGCAGGGGGCTTATCTAATGAAAAACTGTTTTTT
>NA|TRBD1|TRBJ1-5|TRBV28
CASSFLSRGLNQPQHF
TGTGCCAGCAGTTTTTTATCCAGGGGGCTCAATCAGCCCCAGCATTTT
>NA|NA|TRBJ2-2|TRBV28
CASSPLLRDGELFF
TGTGCCAGCAGTCCCCTTCTCAGGGACGGGGAGCTGTTTTTT
>NA|NA|TRBJ2-3|TRBV9
CASSVVGASDTQYF
TGTGCCAGCAGCGTAGTAGGGGCGTCGGATACGCAGTATTTT
>NA|NA|TRBJ1-4|TRBV5-1
CASSLEGRFNEKLFF
TGCGCCAGCAGCTTGGAGGGGCGGTTTAATGAAAAACTGTTTTTT
>NA|TRBD2|TRBJ2-2|TRBV9
CASSPSGLAGASNTGELFF
TGTGCCAGCAGCCCAAGCGGACTAGCGGGAGCTTCGAACACCGGGGAGCTGTTTTTT
>NA|NA|TRBJ2-3|TRBV12-5
CASGLGAESTDTQYF
TGTGCTAGTGGTTTAGGGGCGGAAAGCACAGATACGCAGTATTTT
>NA|NA|TRBJ2-6|TRBV2
CASTRAVGVGANVLTF
TGTGCCAGCACCCGAGCGGTGGGAGTTGGGGCCAACGTCCTGACTTTC
>NA|NA|TRBJ1-3|TRBV7-8
CASSEQASGNTIYF
TGTGCCAGCAGCGAACAGGCGTCTGGAAACACCATATATTTT
>NA|TRBD2|TRBJ2-5|TRBV3-1/TRBV3-2
CASSQGLAQGETQYF
TGTGCCAGCAGCCAAGGACTAGCTCAGGGAGAGACCCAGTACTTC
>once|NA|TRBJ1-4|TRBV5-6
CASSRGEKLFF
TGTGCCAGCAGCCGGGGGGAAAAACTGTTTTTT
>once|NA|TRBJ1-4|TRBV5-1
CASSLTGWEGEKLFF
TGCGCCAGCAGCTTAACAGGTTGGGAGGGTGAAAAACTGTTTTTT
>few|NA|TRBJ1-1|TRBV4-2
CASSQMGQNTEAFF
TGTGCCAGCAGCCAAATGGGGCAGAACACTGAAGCTTTCTTT
>NA|TRBD1|TRBJ1-2|TRBV24-1
CATSDAGQSNYGYTF
TGTGCCACCAGTGATGCGGGACAGTCCAACTATGGCTACACCTTC
>NA|NA|TRBJ1-2|TRBV6-5
CASSYDSIYGYTF
TGTGCCAGCAGTTACGACAGCATCTATGGCTACACCTTC
>NA|TRBD1|TRBJ1-2|TRBV15
CATSGQQGGYGYTF
TGTGCCACCAGCGGTCAACAGGGGGGCTATGGCTACACCTTC
>NA|NA|TRBJ2-2|TRBV24-1
CATSGLLNQGHTGELFF
TGTGCCACCAGTGGTCTCCTAAATCAGGGTCACACCGGGGAGCTGTTTTTT
>NA|NA|TRBJ2-2|TRBV7-2
CASSLQSRVLFF
TGTGCCAGCAGCTTACAATCCCGGGTGCTGTTTTTT
>NA|NA|TRBJ1-2|TRBV30
CAWSVTRGGYTF
TGTGCCTGGAGTGTAACCAGAGGGGGCTACACCTTC
>NA|NA|TRBJ2-6|TRBV27
CASSRTWASSGANVLTF
TGTGCCAGCAGTAGGACATGGGCGTCCTCTGGGGCCAACGTCCTGACTTTC
>NA|TRBD1|TRBJ1-5|TRBV2
CASSEAGQGNQPQHF
TGTGCCAGCAGTGAGGCGGGACAGGGAAATCAGCCCCAGCATTTT
>NA|NA|TRBJ1-1|TRBV7-9
CASSSNTGVGNTEAFF
TGTGCCAGCAGCTCAAATACCGGGGTCGGGAACACTGAAGCTTTCTTT
>NA|NA|TRBJ2-2|TRBV6-5
CASSLGLYTGELFF
TGTGCCAGCAGTTTGGGACTGTACACCGGGGAGCTGTTTTTT
>NA|NA|TRBJ1-3|TRBV30
CAWSVTGSGNTIYF
TGTGCCTGGAGTGTAACGGGGTCCGGAAACACCATATATTTT
>NA|TRBD2|TRBJ2-3|TRBV4-2
CASRTGGSSTDTQYF
TGTGCCAGCAGGACGGGGGGGTCGAGCACAGATACGCAGTATTTT
>NA|TRBD1|TRBJ2-4|TRBV7-2
CASSFDRANIQYF
TGTGCCAGCAGCTTTGACAGGGCAAACATTCAGTACTTC
>NA|TRBD2|TRBJ2-1|TRBV4-2
CASSQPSLAGGHNEQFF
TGTGCCAGCAGCCAACCCTCCCTAGCGGGGGGCCACAATGAGCAGTTCTTC
>NA|TRBD1|TRBJ2-1|TRBV28
CASSTSGGRNEQFF
TGTGCCAGCAGTACCTCAGGGGGAAGGAATGAGCAGTTCTTC
>once|NA|TRBJ2-1|TRBV2
CASSEIGTFNEQFF
TGTGCCAGCAGTGAAATAGGGACTTTCAATGAGCAGTTCTTC
>NA|NA|TRBJ1-5|TRBV19
CASSIMRVGQPQHF
TGTGCCAGTAGTATTATGAGGGTAGGCCAGCCCCAGCATTTT
>NA|TRBD1|TRBJ1-5|TRBV18
CASSPLGQGNQPQHF
TGTGCCAGCTCACCGTTGGGACAGGGCAATCAGCCCCAGCATTTT
>NA|TRBD1|TRBJ1-5|TRBV30
CAWSPTGQGENQPQHF
TGTGCCTGGAGTCCGACGGGACAGGGGGAAAATCAGCCCCAGCATTTT
>NA|TRBD2|TRBJ2-2|TRBV7-8
CASGGGTRGSGELFF
TGTGCCAGCGGGGGTGGGACTAGAGGATCCGGGGAGCTGTTTTTT